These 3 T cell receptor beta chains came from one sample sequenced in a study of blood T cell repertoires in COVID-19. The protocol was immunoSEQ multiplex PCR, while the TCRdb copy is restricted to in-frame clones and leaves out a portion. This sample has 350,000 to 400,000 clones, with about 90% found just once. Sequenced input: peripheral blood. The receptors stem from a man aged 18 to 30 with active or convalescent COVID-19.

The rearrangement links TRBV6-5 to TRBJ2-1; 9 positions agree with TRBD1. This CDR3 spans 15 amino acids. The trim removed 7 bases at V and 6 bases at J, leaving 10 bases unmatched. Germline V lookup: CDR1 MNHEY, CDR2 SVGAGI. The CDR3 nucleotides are TGTGCCAGCACCCGGGTACAGGGGGCGATCAATGAGCAGTTCTTC. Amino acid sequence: CASTRVQGAINEQFF.

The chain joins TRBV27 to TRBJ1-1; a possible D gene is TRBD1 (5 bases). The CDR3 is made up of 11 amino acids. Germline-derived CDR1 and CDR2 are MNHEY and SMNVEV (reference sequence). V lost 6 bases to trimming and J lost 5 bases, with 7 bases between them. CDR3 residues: CASSRGTEAFF. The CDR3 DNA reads TGTGCCAGCAGCCGGGGGACTGAAGCTTTCTTT.

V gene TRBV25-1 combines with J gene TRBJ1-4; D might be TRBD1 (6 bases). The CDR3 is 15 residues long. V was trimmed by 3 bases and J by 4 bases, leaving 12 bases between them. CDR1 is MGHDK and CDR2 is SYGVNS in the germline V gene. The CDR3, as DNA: TGTGCCAGCAGTGACAGGGGTCGTGTTAATGAAAAACTGTTTTTT. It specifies CASSDRGRVNEKLFF.